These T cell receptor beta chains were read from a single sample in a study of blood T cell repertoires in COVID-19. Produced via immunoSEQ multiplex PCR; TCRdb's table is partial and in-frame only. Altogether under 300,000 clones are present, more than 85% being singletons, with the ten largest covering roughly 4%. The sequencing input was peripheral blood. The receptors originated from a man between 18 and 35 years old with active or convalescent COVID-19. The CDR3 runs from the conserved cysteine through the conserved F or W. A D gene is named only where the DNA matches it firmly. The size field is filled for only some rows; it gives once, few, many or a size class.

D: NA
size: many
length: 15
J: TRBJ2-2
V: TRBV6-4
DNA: TGTGCCAGCAGCCCCAGGGGCGCGAACACCGGGGAGCTGTTTTTT
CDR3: CASSPRGANTGELFF

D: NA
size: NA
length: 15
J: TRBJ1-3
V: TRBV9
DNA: TGTGCCAGCAGCGCCGAGGGGGAAAGGCGTGACACCATATATTTT
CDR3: CASSAEGERRDTIYF

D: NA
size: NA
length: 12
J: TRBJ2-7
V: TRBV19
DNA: TGTGCCAGTCAGGGTAGGGCCTACGAGCAGTACTTC
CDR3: CASQGRAYEQYF

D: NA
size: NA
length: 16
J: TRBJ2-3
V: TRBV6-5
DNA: TGTGCCAGCAGTTACCATTCGGGCGGGAGCACAGATACGCAGTATTTT
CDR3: CASSYHSGGSTDTQYF

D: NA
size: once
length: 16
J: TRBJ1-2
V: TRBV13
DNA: TGTGCCAGCAGCTTAGTCTATGGACTCCTGGAGGAGCCCTACACCTTC
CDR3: CASSLVYGLLEEPYTF

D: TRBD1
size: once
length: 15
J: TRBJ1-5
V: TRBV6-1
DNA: TGTGCCAGCAGTGAAATGCCGGACAGGGGACAGCCCCAGCATTTT
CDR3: CASSEMPDRGQPQHF

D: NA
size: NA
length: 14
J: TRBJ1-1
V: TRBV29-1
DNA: TGCAGCGGGTCAGAACAGGGAGATAACACTGAAGCTTTCTTT
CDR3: CSGSEQGDNTEAFF

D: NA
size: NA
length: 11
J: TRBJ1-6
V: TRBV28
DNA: TGTGCCAGCAGCTTTAATTCACCCCTCCACTTT
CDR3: CASSFNSPLHF

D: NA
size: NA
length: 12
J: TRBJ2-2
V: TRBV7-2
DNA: TGTGCCAGCAGCCATTACACCGGGGAGCTGTTTTTT
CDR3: CASSHYTGELFF

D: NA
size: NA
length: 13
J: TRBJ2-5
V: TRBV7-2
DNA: TGTGCCAGCAGCTTGGCGGGAAGTGAGACCCAGTACTTC
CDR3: CASSLAGSETQYF

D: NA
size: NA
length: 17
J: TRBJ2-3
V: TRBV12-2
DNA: TGTGCAAGTCGCCCTCGGTGGATGGGGACAGACACAGATACGCAGTATTTT
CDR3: CASRPRWMGTDTDTQYF

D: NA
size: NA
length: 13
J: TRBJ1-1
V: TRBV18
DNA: TGTGCCAGCTCACCCCGGACAGACACTGAAGCTTTCTTT
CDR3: CASSPRTDTEAFF

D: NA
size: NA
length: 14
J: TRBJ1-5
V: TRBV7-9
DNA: TGTGCCAGCAGAGGAGACAGTAGCAATCAGCCCCAGCATTTT
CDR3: CASRGDSSNQPQHF

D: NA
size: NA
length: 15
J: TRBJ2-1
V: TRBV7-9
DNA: TGTGCCAGCAGCCATACTAGCTGGTTCTACAATGAGCAGTTCTTC
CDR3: CASSHTSWFYNEQFF

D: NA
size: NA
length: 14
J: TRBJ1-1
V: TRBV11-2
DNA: TGTGCCAGCAGCTTATCCCAGGCGAACACTGAAGCTTTCTTT
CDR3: CASSLSQANTEAFF

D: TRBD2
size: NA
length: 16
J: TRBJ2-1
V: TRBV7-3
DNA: TGTGCCAGCAGCTGGGGACTAGCGGAAGAGAACAATGAGCAGTTCTTC
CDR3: CASSWGLAEENNEQFF

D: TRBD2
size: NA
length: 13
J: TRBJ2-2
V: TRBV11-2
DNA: TGTGCCAGCAGCACCCGGGAGGAGAGGGAGCTGTTTTTT
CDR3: CASSTREERELFF

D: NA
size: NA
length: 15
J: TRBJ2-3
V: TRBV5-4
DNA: TGTGCCAGCAGCTTGGTAGGGGCGCGTCGGGATACGCAGTATTTT
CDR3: CASSLVGARRDTQYF